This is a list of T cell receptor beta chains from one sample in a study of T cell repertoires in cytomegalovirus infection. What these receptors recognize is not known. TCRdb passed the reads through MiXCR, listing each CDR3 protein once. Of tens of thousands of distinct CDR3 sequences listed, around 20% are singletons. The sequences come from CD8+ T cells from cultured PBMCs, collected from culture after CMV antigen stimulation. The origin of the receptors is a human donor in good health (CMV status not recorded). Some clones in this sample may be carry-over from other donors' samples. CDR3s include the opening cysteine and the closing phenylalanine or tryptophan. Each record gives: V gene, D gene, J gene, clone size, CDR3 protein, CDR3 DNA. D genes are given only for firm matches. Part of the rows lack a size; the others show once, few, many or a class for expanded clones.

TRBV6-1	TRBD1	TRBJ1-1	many	CASSQGVGTEAFF	TGTGCCAGCAGTCAGGGGGTAGGGACTGAAGCTTTCTTT
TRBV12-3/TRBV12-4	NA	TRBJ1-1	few	CASSFTGLGTEAFF	TGTGCCAGCAGTTTTACAGGGCTGGGGACTGAAGCTTTCTTT
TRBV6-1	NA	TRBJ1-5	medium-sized	CASTSTEHYSNQPQHF	TGTGCCAGCACCTCGACAGAGCATTATAGCAATCAGCCCCAGCATTTT
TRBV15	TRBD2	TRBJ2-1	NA	CATSRRLADYNEQFF	TGTGCCACCAGCAGAAGACTAGCGGATTACAATGAGCAGTTCTTC
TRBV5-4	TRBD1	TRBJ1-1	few	CASIRTGGPNTEAFF	TGTGCCAGCATCCGGACAGGGGGCCCAAACACTGAAGCTTTCTTT
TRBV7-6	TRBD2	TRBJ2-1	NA	CASSLSGTSVNEQFF	TGTGCCAGCAGCTTATCCGGGACTAGCGTCAATGAGCAGTTCTTC
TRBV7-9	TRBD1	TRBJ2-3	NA	CASSPPTGAGTDTQYF	TGTGCCAGCAGCCCCCCCACAGGGGCTGGCACAGATACGCAGTATTTT
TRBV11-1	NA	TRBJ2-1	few	CASTVRGSYNEQFF	TGTGCCAGCACCGTCAGGGGTTCCTACAATGAGCAGTTCTTC
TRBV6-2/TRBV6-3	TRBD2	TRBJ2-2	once	CASSYGLAGPGELFF	TGTGCCAGCAGTTACGGACTAGCGGGGCCCGGGGAGCTGTTTTTT
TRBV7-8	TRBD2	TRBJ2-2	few	CASSLGASGRYTGELFF	TGTGCCAGCAGCTTAGGGGCTAGCGGGAGGTACACCGGGGAGCTGTTTTTT
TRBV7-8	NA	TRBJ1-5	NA	CASSLDSQVARPGQPQHF	TGTGCCAGCAGCTTAGATTCACAGGTCGCCCGACCTGGCCAGCCCCAGCATTTT
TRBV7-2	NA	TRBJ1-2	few	CASSQAGAFGYTF	TGTGCCAGCAGCCAGGCAGGGGCCTTTGGCTACACCTTC
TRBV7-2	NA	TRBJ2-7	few	CASSPALANPYEQYF	TGTGCCAGCAGCCCCGCCCTGGCTAACCCTTACGAGCAGTACTTC
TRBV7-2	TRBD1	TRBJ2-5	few	CASSLVEVWGTGDETQYF	TGTGCCAGCAGCTTAGTCGAGGTGTGGGGGACAGGGGACGAGACCCAGTACTTC
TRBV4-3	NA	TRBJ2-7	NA	CASSQDRGNEQYF	TGCGCCAGCAGCCAAGATAGAGGGAACGAGCAGTACTTC
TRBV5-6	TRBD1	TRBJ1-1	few	CASSPLDTDRANTEAFF	TGTGCCAGCAGCCCACTCGATACGGACAGGGCGAACACTGAAGCTTTCTTT
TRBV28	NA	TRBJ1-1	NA	CASVKQNTEAFF	TGTGCCAGCGTCAAACAGAACACTGAAGCTTTCTTT
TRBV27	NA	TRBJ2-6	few	CASLTRGANVLTF	TGTGCCAGTCTCACCAGGGGGGCCAACGTCCTGACTTTC
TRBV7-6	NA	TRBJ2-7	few	CASSFPAGPSSYEQYF	TGTGCCAGCAGCTTTCCTGCGGGGCCGAGCTCCTACGAGCAGTACTTC
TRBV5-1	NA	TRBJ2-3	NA	CASSLDTQYF	TGCGCCAGCAGCTTGGATACGCAGTATTTT
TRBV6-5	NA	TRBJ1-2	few	CASSQEVTGYYGYTF	TGTGCCAGCAGTCAGGAAGTTACGGGCTACTATGGCTACACCTTC
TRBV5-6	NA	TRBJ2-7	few	CASSFGTGLYEQYF	TGTGCCAGCAGCTTCGGGACGGGCCTCTACGAGCAGTACTTC
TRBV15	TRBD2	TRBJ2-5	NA	CATSRVAGGQETQYF	TGTGCCACCAGCAGAGTGGCGGGGGGGCAGGAGACCCAGTACTTC
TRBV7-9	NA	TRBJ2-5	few	CASKWGEETQYF	TGTGCCAGCAAATGGGGCGAGGAGACCCAGTACTTC
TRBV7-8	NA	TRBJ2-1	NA	CASSKVGEGDEQFF	TGTGCCAGCAGCAAAGTTGGAGAAGGAGATGAGCAGTTCTTC
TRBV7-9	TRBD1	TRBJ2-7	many	CASSLDRGNPQYF	TGTGCCAGCAGCTTGGACAGGGGGAACCCTCAGTACTTC
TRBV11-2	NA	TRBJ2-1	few	CASSPGRSNEQFF	TGTGCCAGCAGCCCAGGAAGAAGCAATGAGCAGTTCTTC
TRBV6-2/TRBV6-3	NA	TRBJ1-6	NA	CASSYGGDNSPLHF	TGTGCCAGCAGTTACGGGGGAGATAATTCACCCCTCCACTTT
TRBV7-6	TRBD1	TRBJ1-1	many	CASSLRGRDSGTEAFF	TGTGCCAGCAGCTTAAGGGGGCGGGACAGCGGCACTGAAGCTTTCTTT
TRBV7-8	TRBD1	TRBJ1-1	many	CASSSRQGAQNTEAFF	TGTGCCAGCAGCTCCAGACAGGGGGCTCAAAACACTGAAGCTTTCTTT
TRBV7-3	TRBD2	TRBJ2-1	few	CASSFGTSGRDEQFF	TGTGCCAGCAGCTTCGGGACTAGCGGGAGAGATGAGCAGTTCTTC
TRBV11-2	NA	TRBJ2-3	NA	CASPGGDTQYF	TGTGCCAGCCCTGGGGGAGATACGCAGTATTTT
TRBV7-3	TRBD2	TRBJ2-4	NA	CASSSREVRAEGRYF	TGTGCCAGCAGCTCCCGGGAGGTGAGGGCTGAAGGTCGGTACTTC
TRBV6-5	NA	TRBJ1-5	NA	CASSSTSSSNQPQHF	TGTGCCAGCAGTTCTACATCCTCTAGCAATCAGCCCCAGCATTTT
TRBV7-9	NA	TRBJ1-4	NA	CASSPGTRAHNEKLFF	TGTGCCAGCAGCCCCGGGACACGAGCTCATAATGAAAAACTGTTTTTT
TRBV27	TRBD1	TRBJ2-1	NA	CASSLQGEEFF	TGTGCCAGCAGTTTACAGGGGGAAGAGTTCTTC
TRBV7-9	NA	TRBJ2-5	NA	CASSSGGVRETQYF	TGTGCCAGCAGCTCAGGTGGGGTCAGGGAGACCCAGTACTTC
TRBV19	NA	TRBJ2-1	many	CASHSRGTDNEQFF	TGTGCCAGCCACTCGCGGGGAACCGACAATGAGCAGTTCTTC
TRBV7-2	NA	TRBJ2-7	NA	CASSSYSGQTPWHEQYF	TGTGCCAGCAGCTCTTACAGCGGACAGACCCCCTGGCACGAGCAGTACTTC
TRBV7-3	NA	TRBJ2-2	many	CASSFTGTVNTGELFF	TGTGCCAGCAGCTTTACTGGGACGGTGAACACCGGGGAGCTGTTTTTT
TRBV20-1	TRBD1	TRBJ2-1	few	CSAKDRRYNEQFF	TGCAGTGCTAAGGACAGGCGATACAATGAGCAGTTCTTC
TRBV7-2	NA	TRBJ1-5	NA	CASSYGYSNQPQHF	TGTGCCAGCAGCTACGGGTATAGCAATCAGCCCCAGCATTTT
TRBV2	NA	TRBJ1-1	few	CASSVPVMNTEAFF	TGTGCCAGCAGTGTTCCCGTCATGAACACTGAAGCTTTCTTT
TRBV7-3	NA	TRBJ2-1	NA	CASSHGLRGNEQFF	TGTGCCAGCAGCCATGGACTTAGAGGCAATGAGCAGTTCTTC
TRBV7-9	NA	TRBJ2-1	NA	CASSSTSKQFF	TGTGCCAGCAGCTCAACTAGCAAGCAGTTCTTC
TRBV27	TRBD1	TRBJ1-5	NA	CASSSQDRGSNQPQHF	TGTGCCAGCAGTTCCCAGGACAGGGGAAGCAATCAGCCCCAGCATTTT
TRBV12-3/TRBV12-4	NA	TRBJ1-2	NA	CASGGYGGYTF	TGTGCCTCTGGGGGTTATGGGGGCTACACCTTC
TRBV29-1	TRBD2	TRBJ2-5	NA	CSVTGLAGVYQETQYF	TGCAGCGTCACGGGACTAGCGGGAGTCTACCAAGAGACCCAGTACTTC
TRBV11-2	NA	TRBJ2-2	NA	CASSLGAGELFF	TGTGCCAGCAGCTTAGGTGCCGGGGAGCTGTTTTTT
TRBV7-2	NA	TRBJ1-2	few	CASSLTPGPYGYTF	TGTGCCAGCAGCCTTACACCGGGGCCCTATGGCTACACCTTC
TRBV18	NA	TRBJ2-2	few	CAIRLGTGELFF	TGTGCCATAAGACTTGGGACCGGGGAGCTGTTTTTT
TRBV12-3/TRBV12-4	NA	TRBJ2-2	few	CASSLWRGELFF	TGTGCCAGCAGTCTCTGGCGTGGGGAGCTGTTTTTT
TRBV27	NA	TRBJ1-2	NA	CASSFRTGRNYGYTF	TGTGCCAGCAGTTTTAGAACCGGGAGAAACTATGGCTACACCTTC
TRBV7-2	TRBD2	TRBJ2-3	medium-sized	CASSTRDYQTPKDTQYF	TGTGCCAGCAGCACACGGGACTACCAAACGCCCAAAGATACGCAGTATTTT
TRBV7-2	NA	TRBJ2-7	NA	CASSLVSREAYEQYF	TGTGCCAGCAGCTTAGTATCCAGGGAGGCCTACGAGCAGTACTTC
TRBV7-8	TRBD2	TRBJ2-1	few	CASSLAWGGSSYNEQFF	TGTGCCAGCAGCTTAGCTTGGGGCGGGAGCTCCTACAATGAGCAGTTCTTC